The present entry profiles one T cell receptor beta chain with its context. The data are from a study of blood T cell repertoires in COVID-19. Study in general: The United States, Italy and Spain provided the acute and convalescent COVID-19 samples.

Using immunoSEQ multiplex PCR, the repertoire was profiled, and TCRdb retains in-frame clones only, with some absent. The sample lists some 250,000 clones; about 80% were seen once. The sequenced sample consisted of peripheral blood. The source of this sequence is a woman of 80 years or more with acute or convalescent COVID-19.

CDR3 region: CASSEGWDRGRGYGYTF. CDR3 sequence (DNA): TGCGCCAGCAGTGAGGGATGGGACAGGGGTAGGGGATATGGCTACACCTTC. This chain joins TRBV10-1 and TRBJ1-2; 10 positions agree with TRBD1. The germline V gene encodes CDR1 WNHNN and CDR2 SYGVQD (reference sequence). The CDR3 is 17 residues long. Losses at the gene ends were 2 bases for V and 5 bases for J; bases not matched to a gene: 11.